Detailed here is one T cell receptor beta chain. The sample belongs to a study of blood T cell repertoires in COVID-19. Measured with immunoSEQ multiplex PCR; TCRdb has only the in-frame clones, and not every one. The repertoire holds under 350,000 clones, with 65% to 90% as singletons. The study drew participants aged roughly 18 to 95 years from approximately 25 US areas. Cohorts were based on clinical histories the participants reported. The germline V and J ends were trimmed by 3 bases and 1 base, with 8 bases remaining between them. Germline V gene data show CDR1 as MDHEN and CDR2 as SYDVKM. The CDR3 extends over 14 amino acids.

The sequence was obtained from a woman between 35 and 50 years old with acute COVID-19. Input material: PBMCs or T cells enriched from blood (not recorded which). V and J are TRBV28 and TRBJ2-3; no definite D call. In DNA form, the CDR3 reads TGTGCCAGCAGTTTCTTGCAGGGCACAGATACGCAGTATTTT. This gives the protein CASSFLQGTDTQYF.